Listed below are T cell receptor beta chains from one sample, sequenced in a study of T cells in Graves' hyperthyroidism and ophthalmopathy. MiXCR was run by TCRdb on the multiplex PCR reads, yielding one entry per CDR3 protein. The sample shows around 500,000 distinct CDR3 sequences, approximately 23% of them seen only once. The sequenced sample was blood. The source is a woman in her 70s with Graves' ophthalmopathy. The CDR3 runs from the conserved cysteine through the conserved F or W.

v_call,j_call,cdr3_aa
TRBV2,TRBJ2-3,CASRRTRKDTQYF
TRBV20-1,TRBJ2-4,CSVGGPSIQYF
TRBV7-2,TRBJ2-7,CASSFSGSPSCEQYF
TRBV20-1,TRBJ2-3,CSARPSRLDTDTQYF
TRBV6-5,TRBJ2-7,CASTAGGSIYEQYF
TRBV14,TRBJ1-2,CASSYTGIPGGYTF
TRBV29-1,TRBJ2-7,CSAAHLRGYEQYF
TRBV7-3,TRBJ2-1,CASWWTSGRLGTYNEQFF
TRBV28,TRBJ1-2,CASSLKTIYGYTF
TRBV2,TRBJ2-1,CASSVESGRSNEQFF
TRBV6-2/TRBV6-3,TRBJ1-2,CASKSPGQGPGGYTF
TRBV3-1,TRBJ1-1,CASSQDRDRVTEAFF
TRBV7-2,TRBJ2-7,CASSLVAGSIYEQYF
TRBV2,TRBJ1-1,CASSSGVWLTEAFF
TRBV2,TRBJ2-7,CASSESRLAGAGEQYF
TRBV20-1,TRBJ2-2,CSAKDSRNTGELFF
TRBV20-1,TRBJ2-3,CSADRGLAGDTQYF
TRBV20-1,TRBJ2-3,CSAKRESRDTQYF
TRBV12-3/TRBV12-4,TRBJ1-5,CASSLLGQGVFYSNQPQHF
TRBV20-1,TRBJ1-2,CSARGGANYGYTF
TRBV30,TRBJ2-7,CAWSFPGQGGNYEQYF
TRBV7-2,TRBJ2-2,CASSPRTSGELFF